What follows are 29 T cell receptor beta chains derived from one specimen sequenced in a study of blood T cell repertoires in COVID-19 (dated by TCRdb to about 2020). Receptor amplification or capture employed the immunoSEQ multiplex PCR assay. This is the immuneACCESS table as TCRdb keeps it, with only in-frame sequences that have V and J called. A part of the clones is gone; compared with another copy, unresolved V genes explain less than half, and the rest is unexplained. Within this sample are about 83,000 clones, with 70% to 90% of them counted one time only. 5% to 6.5% of the sample lies in the top ten. Sequencing input: peripheral blood. Receptor source: a man aged 55 to 70 with acute or convalescent COVID-19.

V gene TRBV18 combines with J gene TRBJ1-2; 7 bases fit TRBD1. Per germline, CDR1 KGHSH and CDR2 LQKENI. The junction had 11 bases not matched to a gene; V was cut back by 1 base and J by 6 bases. The CDR3 loop spans 16 amino acids. CDR3 residues: CASSPLQTRGVDGYTF. The CDR3 DNA is TGTGCCAGCTCACCACTCCAGACCAGGGGGGTAGATGGCTACACCTTC.

The chain employs TRBV7-2 and TRBJ2-1; D is ambiguous. The CDR3 covers 13 residues. CDR1 and CDR2 (germline): SGHTA, FQGNSA. V was cut by 1 base and J by 5 bases, with 6 bases left in between. Here the CDR3 reads CASSLVGDNEQFF. The DNA of the CDR3 is TGTGCCAGCAGCTTAGTCGGAGACAATGAGCAGTTCTTC.

V gene TRBV19 combines with J gene TRBJ1-5, with TRBD1 matching 9 bases. CDR1 is LNHDA and CDR2 is SQIVND in the germline V gene (reference sequence). The CDR3 spans 17 residues. V shed 7 bases and J 1 base; nucleotides not matched to a gene: 11. The CDR3 here is CASKASLGQGSNQPQHF. CDR3 DNA: TGTGCCAGTAAGGCGAGTTTGGGACAGGGCAGCAATCAGCCCCAGCATTTT.

The CDR3 reads CASGLQIQGYSTDTQYF. In DNA, the CDR3 is TGTGCTAGTGGTTTGCAGATCCAGGGGTACTCCACAGATACGCAGTATTTT. The chain is built from TRBV12-5 and TRBJ2-3, with a weak D call TRBD1 (6 bases). There are 17 residues in the CDR3. Per germline, CDR1 LGHNT and CDR2 FRNRAP. Trimming pared 2 bases from V and 2 bases from J, leaving 17 bases between.

The chain is built from TRBV10-3 and TRBJ2-1, with a tentative D call TRBD2 (6 bases). V was cut by 4 bases and J by 8 bases, with 6 bases left in between. Germline-derived CDR1 and CDR2 are ENHRY and SYGVKD. The CDR3 has 11 residues. The CDR3 DNA reads as TGTGCCATCAGTGGCGGGGATGAGCAGTTCTTC. It translates to CAISGGDEQFF.

This chain links TRBV13 with TRBJ1-2; D is perhaps TRBD1 (5 bases). CDR3 length: 16 amino acids. Per the germline V gene, CDR1 is PRHDT and CDR2 is FYEKMQ (reference sequence). The V gene lost 0 bases and the J gene lost 5 bases, with 16 bases spanning the gap. CDR3 protein: CASSLGPSAGPYGYTF. In DNA, the CDR3 is TGTGCCAGCAGCTTAGGCCCATCAGCGGGACCTTATGGCTACACCTTC.

The rearrangement uses TRBV18 and TRBJ1-2; D call uncertain. Germline V gives CDR1 KGHSH, CDR2 LQKENI. The CDR3 runs to 13 residues. Trimming removed 2 bases from V and 2 bases from J, with 6 bases in between. This CDR3 reads CASSPGQNYGYTF. The CDR3 DNA reads as TGTGCCAGCTCACCAGGCCAGAACTATGGCTACACCTTC.

The V and J genes are TRBV3-1 (or the pseudogene TRBV3-2) and TRBJ1-5; D is ambiguous. CDR1 and CDR2 from the germline V gene are LGHDT and YNNKEL (reference sequence). Trimming removed 0 bases from V and 11 bases from J, with 11 bases in between. This CDR3 contains 13 residues. CDR3 amino acids: CASSQDLWGAQHF. CDR3 DNA sequence: TGTGCCAGCAGCCAAGATTTGTGGGGAGCCCAGCATTTT.

The V gene is TRBV27, the J gene TRBJ1-5, with a weak D call TRBD1 (6 bases). Trimming shortened V by 5 bases and J by 6 bases, and 20 bases separated the two germline ends. The CDR3 loop spans 16 amino acids. In germline, CDR1 is MNHEY, CDR2 SMNVEV (reference sequence). The CDR3 region is CASSPSTGVQGQPQHF. The CDR3 DNA reads TGTGCCAGCAGTCCTTCGACAGGTGTTCAAGGTCAGCCCCAGCATTTT.

The CDR3 nucleotides are TGTGCCAGCAGTACAGGGGTTGACTATGGCTACACCTTC. This sequence encodes CASSTGVDYGYTF. J is TRBJ1-2 and V is TRBV6-5; 7 nucleotides agree with TRBD1. This CDR3 is built from 13 residues. Germline V gene sequence: CDR1 MNHEY, CDR2 SVGAGI. The trim removed 5 bases at V and 3 bases at J, leaving 3 bases unmatched.

In this sample, this clone turned up a few times. The V and J genes are TRBV7-2 and TRBJ1-2, with a weak D call TRBD1 (5 bases). Between the trimmed V and J ends, which lost 3 bases and 2 bases, there was a span of 7 bases. Germline CDR1 is SGHTA and CDR2 is FQGNSA. The length of the CDR3 is 13 residues. This CDR3 reads CASSLGGNYGYTF. CDR3 nucleotide sequence: TGTGCCAGCAGCTTGGGGGGAAACTATGGCTACACCTTC.

V gene TRBV30 combines with J gene TRBJ1-2; D gene unclear. The CDR3 consists of 14 residues. Germline V lookup: CDR1 GTSNPN, CDR2 SVGIG (reference sequence). V dropped 3 bases and J dropped 2 bases, with 13 bases sitting between them. This chain's CDR3 is CAWRTTPVNYGYTF. CDR3 coding DNA: TGTGCCTGGAGGACGACACCCGTGAACTATGGCTACACCTTC. Filled out from reference TRBV30 and TRBJ1-2, the complete variable domain reads SQTIHQWPATLVQPVGSPLSLECTVEGTSNPNLYWYRQAAGRGLQLLFYSVGIGQISSEVPQNLSASRPQDRQFILSSKKLLLSDSGFYLCAWRTTPVNYGYTFGSGTRLTVV.

In this sample, this clone turned up once. This rearrangement joins TRBV19 to TRBJ1-3; D unresolved. The CDR3 runs to 15 residues. V lost 7 bases, J lost 4 bases, and 17 bases lay in between. CDR1 and CDR2 (germline): LNHDA, SQIVND (reference sequence). Here the CDR3 reads CASTSGRTGGNTIYF. The CDR3 DNA reads as TGTGCCAGTACGTCTGGACGGACGGGAGGAAACACCATATATTTT.

The chain is built from TRBV5-5 and TRBJ2-2, with D perhaps TRBD2 (5 bases). Trimming took 4 bases from V and 6 from J, leaving 10 bases between them. The CDR3 consists of 13 residues. Germline lookup yields CDR1 SGHKS and CDR2 YYEKEE (reference sequence). CDR3 DNA sequence: TGTGCCAGCAGCCGGACCGGGGCCGGGGAGCTGTTTTTT. It codes for CASSRTGAGELFF.

The rearrangement joins TRBV4-3 to TRBJ2-4; D may be TRBD1 (6 bases). Germline CDR1 reads LGHNA; CDR2 reads YSLEER. V shed 0 bases and J shed 11 bases, with 8 bases lying between them. This CDR3 region has 12 residues. As DNA, the CDR3 is TGCGCCAGCAGCCAAGACAGGACAGTTCAGTACTTC. Protein: CASSQDRTVQYF.

The genes are TRBV7-2 and TRBJ2-7; TRBD1 might be the D (5 bases). V shed 7 bases and J shed 7 bases, with 17 bases lying between them. The CDR3 has 13 amino acids. Germline V gene data show CDR1 as SGHTA and CDR2 as FQGNSA. As DNA, the CDR3 is TGTGCCAGCAACTATCAAGGGGTAGGAGAGCAGTACTTC. Encoded protein: CASNYQGVGEQYF.

V usage is TRBV5-1 and J usage is TRBJ1-4; no reliable D call. This CDR3 region has 15 residues. Germline V gene data show CDR1 as SGHRS and CDR2 as YFSETQ. Trimming took off 4 bases at V and 4 bases at J, with 14 bases between the two ends. CDR3: CASSVGGLGNEKLFF. The CDR3 bases are TGCGCCAGCAGCGTGGGCGGGCTGGGTAATGAAAAACTGTTTTTT.

This chain joins TRBV25-1 and TRBJ1-6; D possibly corresponds to TRBD1 (6 bases). The germline V gene encodes CDR1 MGHDK and CDR2 SYGVNS. V was clipped by 4 bases and J by 9 bases, with 19 bases between them. This CDR3 is built from 16 residues. The CDR3 DNA follows: TGTGCCAGCAGTGGATCCCTGGGGGTCAGGGGTTCACCCCTCCACTTT. Amino acid sequence: CASSGSLGVRGSPLHF.

This clone was found a few times. The gene calls are TRBV10-1 and TRBJ2-3; tentative D call: TRBD1 (5 bases). There are 14 residues in the CDR3. V was trimmed by 6 bases and J by 1 base, leaving 11 bases between them. Per germline, CDR1 WNHNN and CDR2 SYGVQD (reference sequence). The chain's CDR3 is CASSPATGTDTQYF. The DNA of the CDR3 is TGCGCCAGCAGCCCCGCGACAGGCACAGATACGCAGTATTTT.

The J gene is TRBJ1-2, the V gene TRBV18; 8 positions agree with TRBD1. The CDR3 totals 14 residues. V was pared by 4 bases and J by 10 bases, with 11 bases of the junction left unmatched. CDR1 is KGHSH, CDR2 LQKENI, per germline. CDR3 sequence (DNA): TGTGCCAGCTCACGAGCTGGACAGGGCAGAGCCTACACCTTC. It translates to CASSRAGQGRAYTF.

The chain recombines TRBV18 with TRBJ1-1; D gene unclear. Trimming took 3 bases from V and 0 from J, leaving 8 bases between them. Germline loops: CDR1 KGHSH, CDR2 LQKENI. This CDR3 is 14 amino acids long. The CDR3 spells CASSPLPVNTEAFF. The CDR3 DNA is TGTGCCAGCTCACCTCTCCCAGTGAACACTGAAGCTTTCTTT.

This clone was seen a single time. The J gene is TRBJ1-2, the V gene TRBV3-1 (or the pseudogene TRBV3-2); D remains ambiguous. Germline V gene lookup returns CDR1 LGHDT and CDR2 YNNKEL (reference sequence). There are 14 residues in the CDR3. Trimming stripped 2 bases from V and 2 bases from J, with 9 bases between. CDR3 nucleotide sequence: TGTGCCAGCAGCCAACAGCGGAGCAACTATGGCTACACCTTC. Protein sequence: CASSQQRSNYGYTF.

This chain joins TRBV11-2 and TRBJ1-3; D not resolved. Germline values: CDR1 SGHAT, CDR2 FQNNGV. The CDR3 is 14 residues long. Trimming left V 6 bases short and J 0 bases short, with 9 bases between. Here the CDR3 reads CASRTTDSGNTIYF. DNA of the CDR3: TGTGCCAGCAGGACCACAGACTCTGGAAACACCATATATTTT.

The rearrangement links TRBV24-1 to TRBJ1-5; D uncertain. The CDR3 spans 13 residues. Trimming took 5 bases from V and 5 from J, leaving 9 bases between them. Germline CDR1 KGHDR, CDR2 SFDVKD. The CDR3 DNA reads TGTGCCACCAGTGGGAGGGCGGATCAGCCCCAGCATTTT. The encoded protein is CATSGRADQPQHF.

The chain combines TRBV2 with TRBJ1-2; 9 nucleotides align to TRBD1. Germline CDR1 reads SNHLY; CDR2 reads FYNNEI. The CDR3 is 13 amino acids. The junction had 5 bases not matched to a gene; V was cut back by 6 bases and J by 6 bases. The CDR3 DNA is TGTGCCAGCAGAGGACAGGGGTACGATGGCTACACCTTC. This encodes CASRGQGYDGYTF.

The chain joins TRBV4-3 to TRBJ2-2; tentatively, D is TRBD1 (5 bases). The CDR3 is made up of 15 amino acids. V lost 0 bases and J 5 bases, leaving 10 bases between the germline ends. Germline lookup yields CDR1 LGHNA and CDR2 YSLEER. Here the CDR3 reads CASSQDLKGTGELFF. CDR3 DNA sequence: TGCGCCAGCAGCCAAGATTTGAAGGGGACCGGGGAGCTGTTTTTT.

V usage is TRBV18 and J usage is TRBJ1-1; the D is unclear. Germline V CDR1 and CDR2: KGHSH, LQKENI. The CDR3 spans 13 residues. The V gene lost 6 bases and the J gene lost 3 bases, with 11 bases spanning the gap. The CDR3, as DNA: TGTGCCAGCTCCGAGTCAACTGACACTGAAGCTTTCTTT. Its translation: CASSESTDTEAFF.

The rearrangement joins TRBV2 to TRBJ1-5; TRBD1 matches 9 bases. The germline gives CDR1 SNHLY, CDR2 FYNNEI. This CDR3 comprises 12 residues. V lost 11 bases to trimming and J lost 4 bases; unmatched junction nucleotides: 3. The DNA of the CDR3 is TGTGCCGGAGGGACAGGGAATCAGCCCCAGCATTTT. Its protein product is CAGGTGNQPQHF. The full variable domain, its missing parts supplied by reference TRBV2 and TRBJ1-5, is EPEVTQTPSHQVTQMGQEVILRCVPISNHLYFYWYRQILGQKVEFLVSFYNNEISEKSEIFDDQFSVERPDGSNFTLKIRSTKLEDSAMYFCAGGTGNQPQHFGDGTRLSIL.

The chain recombines TRBV12-3 or TRBV12-4 with TRBJ2-1; no firm D call. V was shortened by 7 bases and J by 10 bases, with 14 bases between the two germline ends. The CDR3 is 12 residues long. CDR3 amino acids: CASTEVLDEQFF. In DNA, the CDR3 is TGTGCCAGCACCGAGGTCCTCGACGAGCAGTTCTTC.